This record looks at one TCR beta chain sequence and its context. Its antigen is currently not known. Base qualities are not recorded, but no much larger clone differs from it by a single base. After removal of 5 bases from V and 0 bases from J, the junction retains 18 bases not matched to a gene. The germline V gene provides CDR1 SQVTM and CDR2 ANQGSEA. The CDR3 goes from the cysteine to the phenylalanine over 19 residues. The sequence is cut down to CDR3 DNA, 57 bases in frame from base 1. This sample was included in a study of CD8 T cells in Susac syndrome (dated by TCRdb to about 2019). Notes on the research overall: Among the sequenced Susac syndrome patients, over five had clinically active disease and fewer than ten were in clinical remission. Repertoire sequencing was used to test whether CD8+ T cell activation and differentiation in Susac syndrome was antigen driven. Susac syndrome patients were therapy-naive, on corticosteroids (some also receiving IVIg), or on IVIg alone at blood withdrawal. The paper's findings and limits, for the study overall: The CD4+ T cell repertoire of patients with Susac syndrome showed no detectable clonal expansion. The study acknowledged that relatively few individuals were included in the TCR sequencing and HLA analysis.

High-throughput TCR beta sequencing profiled peripheral blood CD8+ and CD4+ T cells from healthy donors, Susac syndrome patients and multiple sclerosis patients. The Susac syndrome patients fulfilled recently defined diagnostic criteria for definite or probable disease. Bulk CD8+ and CD4+ T cells were purified magnetically by negative isolation, whereas CD8+ TEMRA cells were enriched by FACS. Blood was drawn into EDTA tubes, processed within 24 hours, and PBMCs were isolated by density gradient centrifugation. PBMCs destined for TCR sequencing were cryopreserved in liquid nitrogen and later thawed in a 37 °C water bath. Purity of sorted or isolated CD4+, CD8+ and CD8+ TEMRA cells was at least 90%. RNA was extracted with the RNeasy kit and 0.5 to 1 ug was reverse transcribed using random hexamers. The immunoSEQ multiplex PCR assay, covering 54 Vbeta and 13 Jbeta segments, was used to amplify TCR beta CDR3 regions. Bias from PCR amplification was corrected by using a synthetic template baseline for primer optimization and for computational correction. Concerning the study's data processing: Reads were annotated to V, D and J genes according to IMGT and were analyzed with immunoSEQ Analyzer, with only productive sequences retained. Clonality was calculated as one minus the Shannon entropy normalized by log2 of the number of productive unique sequences. For each patient and control, public and private clones were evaluated among the 100 most prevalent clones. Clones were defined as Susac-specific when absent from the healthy and MS cohorts, from fewer than 1,300 published viral clones and from other ImmuneACCESS disease sequences. The public reads were run again by TCRdb, first through fastp at Q25 and then through MiXCR, and only productive beta chains were kept. A single entry per CDR3 protein holds the most common genes and DNA from its merged rows. The V and J calls come from TCRdb's annotation, not from the publication. The sample table lists 95,000 to 150,000 distinct CDR3 sequences, over 95% of them with a count of one. The ten largest clones take up approximately 0.15% of the sample.

The sample consisted of CD4+ T cells from PBMCs. The receptor's source is a human donor with Susac syndrome. Here the chain combines TRBV29-1 and TRBJ2-1; 8 central nucleotides agree with TRBD2. Read as DNA, the sequence is TGCAGCGTTACGGGAGGCCTAGCGGGCCCGACCCTCTCCTACAATGAGCAGTTCTTC. Translation gives CSVTGGLAGPTLSYNEQFF.